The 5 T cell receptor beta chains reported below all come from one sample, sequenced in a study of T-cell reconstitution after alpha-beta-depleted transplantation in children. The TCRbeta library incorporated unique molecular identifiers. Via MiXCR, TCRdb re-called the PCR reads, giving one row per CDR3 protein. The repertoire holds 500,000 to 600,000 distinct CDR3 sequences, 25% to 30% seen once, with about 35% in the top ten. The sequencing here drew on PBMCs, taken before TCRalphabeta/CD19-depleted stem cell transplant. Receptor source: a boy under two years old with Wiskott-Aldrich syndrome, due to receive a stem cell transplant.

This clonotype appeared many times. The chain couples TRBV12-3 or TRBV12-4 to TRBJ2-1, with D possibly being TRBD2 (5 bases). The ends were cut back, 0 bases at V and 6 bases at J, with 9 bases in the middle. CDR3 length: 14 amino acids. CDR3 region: CASSLAGVSNEQFF. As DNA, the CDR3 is TGTGCCAGCAGTTTAGCGGGAGTTTCCAATGAGCAGTTCTTC.

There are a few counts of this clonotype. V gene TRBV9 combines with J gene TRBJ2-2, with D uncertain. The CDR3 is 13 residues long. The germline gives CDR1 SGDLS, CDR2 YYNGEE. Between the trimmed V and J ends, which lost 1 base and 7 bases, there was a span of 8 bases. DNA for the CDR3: TGTGCCAGCAGCGTAATGTGGGGCGGGGAGCTGTTTTTT. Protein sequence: CASSVMWGGELFF.

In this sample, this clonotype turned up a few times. The CDR3 DNA is TGCAGCGTTGAAGATCTCTGGGGGCCTACCTACAATGAGCAGTTCTTC. Protein product: CSVEDLWGPTYNEQFF. This chain uses TRBV29-1 with TRBJ2-1, with a tentative D call TRBD1 (6 bases). The CDR3 is 16 amino acids. Trimming cost V 0 bases and J 2 bases, with 14 bases left between them. Germline CDR1 is SQVTM and CDR2 is ANQGSEA.

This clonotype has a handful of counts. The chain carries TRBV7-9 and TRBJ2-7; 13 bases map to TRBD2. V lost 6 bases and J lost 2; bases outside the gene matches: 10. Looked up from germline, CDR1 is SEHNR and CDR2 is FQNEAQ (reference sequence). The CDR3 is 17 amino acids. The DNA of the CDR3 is TGTGCCAGCAGGAGATGGACTAGCGGGAGCCAGCCCTACGAGCAGTACTTC. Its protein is CASRRWTSGSQPYEQYF. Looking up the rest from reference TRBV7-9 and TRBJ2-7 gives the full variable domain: DTGVSQNPRHKITKRGQNVTFRCDPISEHNRLYWYRQTLGQGPEFLTYFQNEAQLEKSRLLSDRFSAERPKGSFSTLEIQRTEQGDSAMYLCASRRWTSGSQPYEQYFGPGTRLTVT.

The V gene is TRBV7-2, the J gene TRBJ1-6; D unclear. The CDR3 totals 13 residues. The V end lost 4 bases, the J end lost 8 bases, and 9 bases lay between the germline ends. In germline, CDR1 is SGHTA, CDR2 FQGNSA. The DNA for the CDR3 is TGTGCCAGCAGCTCGAGAGTAGATTCACCCCTCCACTTT. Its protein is CASSSRVDSPLHF.